Shown below are 27 T cell receptor beta chains from a single sample sequenced in a study of OX40 agonist ivuxolimab in advanced cancers. Measured with immunoSEQ multiplex PCR; TCRdb has only the in-frame clones, and not every one. This sample has about 73,000 clones, with around 90% found just once. This sample comprised CD4+ or CD8+ T cells sorted from blood, obtained in a trial of the OX40 agonist ivuxolimab. The receptors come from an adult with an advanced solid tumor such as melanoma, head and neck, liver or kidney cancer.

The rearrangement links TRBV5-1 to TRBJ2-3; TRBD2 matches 7 bases. The V gene end was trimmed by 0 bases and the J gene end by 3 bases; junction bases not matched to a gene: 4. In germline, CDR1 is SGHRS, CDR2 YFSETQ. The CDR3 is 15 residues long. This chain's CDR3 is CASSLGGSVTDTQYF. In DNA, the CDR3 is TGCGCCAGCAGCTTGGGCGGGAGCGTGACAGATACGCAGTATTTT.

The V call is TRBV4-1, the J call TRBJ2-5, with 14 bases lining up with TRBD2. Gene TRBJ2-7 matches the end of the DNA better, so the J call may be wrong. The CDR3 is made up of 18 amino acids. CDR1 is MGHRA and CDR2 is YSYEKL in the germline V gene. The CDR3 loop reads CASSQVTTSGRAFYEQYF. The CDR3 DNA is TGCGCCAGCAGCCAAGTTACGACTAGCGGGAGGGCCTTTTACGAGCAGTACTTC.

The gene calls are TRBV4-1 and TRBJ2-7; maybe TRBD1 (6 bases). Germline CDR1 is MGHRA and CDR2 is YSYEKL. This CDR3 is built from 18 residues. Trimming stripped 2 bases from V and 0 bases from J, with 20 bases between. CDR3 nucleotides: TGCGCCAGCAGCCAACCTACAGGGTTTAGGAGCGGCTCCTACGAGCAGTACTTC. It specifies CASSQPTGFRSGSYEQYF.

This chain connects TRBV19 to TRBJ2-2; 8 bases are a match to TRBD1. The J segment lost 1 base and the V segment lost 5 bases, leaving 3 bases of the junction unmatched. CDR1 LNHDA and CDR2 SQIVND come from the germline V gene (reference sequence). CDR3 length: 15 amino acids. The CDR3 protein is CASSAGTGNTGELFF. CDR3 sequence (DNA): TGTGCCAGTAGTGCCGGGACAGGGAACACCGGGGAGCTGTTTTTT.

The chain employs TRBV5-1 and TRBJ1-2; D remains unclear. With 0 bases removed from V and 4 bases from J, the gap between germline ends came to 7 bases. There are 13 residues in the CDR3. The germline V gene has CDR1 SGHRS and CDR2 YFSETQ. The CDR3 reads CASSLGGLYGYTF. The CDR3 DNA follows: TGCGCCAGCAGCTTGGGAGGGCTCTATGGCTACACCTTC.

This clone appeared a single time. V gene TRBV10-3 combines with J gene TRBJ2-2, with D perhaps matching TRBD1 or TRBD2 (5 bases each). The V gene's germline CDR1 is ENHRY and CDR2 SYGVKD. Deletions cut 8 bases from V and 9 bases from J, with 19 bases between. This CDR3 is built from 14 residues. This chain's CDR3 is CAIGSGPTSWELFF. CDR3 bases: TGTGCCATCGGATCGGGACCTACATCCTGGGAGCTGTTTTTT.

This chain connects TRBV19 to TRBJ2-1; TRBD2 is a possible D gene (6 bases). This CDR3 has 13 residues. The V and J ends lost 11 bases and 1 base respectively, with 12 bases between them. Germline loops: CDR1 LNHDA, CDR2 SQIVND (reference sequence). The CDR3 loop is CASEGQSYNEQFF. CDR3 in DNA: TGTGCCTCGGAGGGCCAATCCTACAATGAGCAGTTCTTC.

As to this clone: The germline gene is not matched at one end of the junction; a read error may be the cause. The rearrangement links TRBV6-5 to TRBJ2-2; 8 bases are a match to TRBD2. The V gene's germline CDR1 is MNHEY and CDR2 SVGAGI. This CDR3 spans 15 amino acids. The CDR3 DNA reads TGTGCCAGCAGTTACTCTAGCGGGATCACCGGGGAGCTGTCTTTT. It translates to CASSYSSGITGELSF.

This clone was detected a few times. This chain joins TRBV4-3 and TRBJ1-4; D not resolved. There are 17 residues in the CDR3. The V and J ends lost 0 bases and 8 bases respectively, with 19 bases between them. Germline-derived CDR1 and CDR2 are LGHNA and YSLEER. DNA of the CDR3: TGCGCCAGCAGCCAAGATAGCGGCCCGGGCTCGAGGGAAAAACTGTTTTTT. Its translation is CASSQDSGPGSREKLFF.

This sequence joins TRBV18 and TRBJ1-5; no firm D call. Trimming took 6 bases from V and 3 from J, leaving 12 bases between them. Germline CDR1 and CDR2: KGHSH and LQKENI. The CDR3 length is 14 residues. As DNA, the CDR3 is TGTGCCAGCTCTCAAGGGCAGTCCAATCAGCCCCAGCATTTT. Translated: CASSQGQSNQPQHF.

The gene calls are TRBV7-2 and TRBJ1-1; D not resolved. Per the germline V gene, CDR1 is SGHTA and CDR2 is FQGNSA. With 5 bases removed from V and 3 bases from J, the gap between germline ends came to 7 bases. The CDR3 consists of 12 residues. The CDR3 here is CASSPVDTEAFF. The CDR3 region has the DNA TGTGCCAGCAGCCCCGTGGACACTGAAGCTTTCTTT.

Concerning this clone: At one boundary the junction diverges from the germline segment, which might be a read error. The V and J genes are TRBV7-7 and TRBJ2-5; no firm D call. Germline CDR1 and CDR2: SSHAT and FNYEAQ (reference sequence). This CDR3 spans 13 amino acids. This CDR3 reads CASSFIIGETQYF. The CDR3 coding sequence is TGTGCTAGCAGCTTCATTATTGGAGAGACCCAGTACTTC. Drawing the rest from reference TRBV7-7 and TRBJ2-5, the complete variable domain is GAGVSQSPRYKVTKRGQDVTLRCDPISSHATLYWYQQALGQGPEFLTYFNYEAQPDKSGLPSDRFSAERPEGSISTLTIQRTEQRDSAMYRCASSFIIGETQYFGPGTRLLVL.

This clone has a single count. CDR3 region: CATSRDRGQYEQYF. CDR3 coding DNA: TGTGCCACCAGCAGAGACAGGGGGCAGTACGAGCAGTACTTC. V usage is TRBV15 and J usage is TRBJ2-7; 8 bases align to TRBD1. From germline, CDR1 is LNHNV and CDR2 YYDKDF (reference sequence). This CDR3 contains 14 residues. V lost 0 bases, J lost 4 bases, and 2 bases stayed unmatched.

The chain is built from TRBV6-1 and TRBJ1-1, with 9 bases matching TRBD1. V shed 5 bases, J shed 8 bases, and the junction held 9 bases outside the gene matches. The CDR3 totals 14 residues. Germline values: CDR1 MNHNS, CDR2 SASEGT. The CDR3 is CASSRDRDVGEAFF. CDR3 bases: TGTGCCAGCAGTAGGGACAGGGATGTAGGAGAAGCTTTCTTT.

This chain joins TRBV5-6 and TRBJ2-2; no firm D call. The germline V gene has CDR1 SGHDT and CDR2 YYEEEE. The CDR3 is 15 amino acids. V was pared by 0 bases and J by 3 bases, with 9 bases between. The CDR3 region has the DNA TGTGCCAGCAGCTTGGTCGCTACGTACACCGGGGAGCTGTTTTTT. This translates into CASSLVATYTGELFF.

DNA for the CDR3: TGTGCCAGCAGCTTGGGGCCGACAGCGGGGCGGAGCAATCAGCCCCAGCATTTT. Translating it yields CASSLGPTAGRSNQPQHF. This sequence joins TRBV5-4 and TRBJ1-5, with D tentatively TRBD1 (5 bases). Germline lookup yields CDR1 SGHNT and CDR2 YYREEE (reference sequence). The CDR3 consists of 18 residues. V gave up 0 bases and J gave up 1 base, with 17 bases separating them.

J is TRBJ1-1 and V is TRBV25-1; the D gene is possibly TRBD1 (6 bases). CDR3 size: 15 residues. The germline V gene has CDR1 MGHDK and CDR2 SYGVNS. V dropped 1 base and J dropped 5 bases, with 14 bases sitting between them. CDR3: CASSEWGRGGTEAFF. CDR3 DNA: TGTGCCAGCAGTGAATGGGGCAGGGGTGGAACTGAAGCTTTCTTT. The full variable domain, in which reference TRBV25-1 and TRBJ1-1 provide the parts outside the CDR3, is EADIYQTPRYLVIGTGKKITLECSQTMGHDKMYWYQQDPGMELHLIHYSYGVNSTEKGDLSSESTVSRIRTEHFPLTLESARPSHTSQYLCASSEWGRGGTEAFFGQGTRLTVV.

The V and J genes are TRBV27 and TRBJ2-7; the D is unclear. This CDR3 is built from 14 residues. Germline V gene sequence: CDR1 MNHEY, CDR2 SMNVEV (reference sequence). Trimming pared 3 bases from V and 4 bases from J, leaving 13 bases between. CDR3 region: CASSFTKGPYEQYF. The CDR3 DNA follows: TGTGCCAGCAGTTTTACAAAGGGCCCATACGAGCAGTACTTC.

This chain connects TRBV19 to TRBJ2-2, with TRBD2 as a possible D gene (5 bases). This CDR3 has 15 amino acids. Germline V gene lookup returns CDR1 LNHDA and CDR2 SQIVND (reference sequence). Trimming took 6 bases from V and 3 from J, leaving 14 bases between them. CDR3 protein: CASSKTSGDTGELFF. The CDR3 DNA reads TGTGCCAGTAGCAAAACTAGTGGGGACACCGGGGAGCTGTTTTTT. Full variable domain (missing parts from reference TRBV19 and TRBJ2-2): DGGITQSPKYLFRKEGQNVTLSCEQNLNHDAMYWYRQDPGQGLRLIYYSQIVNDFQKGDIAEGYSVSREKKESFPLTVTSAQKNPTAFYLCASSKTSGDTGELFFGEGSRLTVL.

This clone was picked up one time. The chain combines TRBV30 with TRBJ1-3, with a possible D match to TRBD1 (6 bases). The V end was cut by 2 bases, the J end by 0 bases, with 26 bases between. The CDR3 is 20 residues long. CDR1 and CDR2 from the germline V gene are GTSNPN and SVGIG (reference sequence). This CDR3 reads CAWSTTGLRPITVSGNTIYF. CDR3 nucleotides: TGTGCCTGGAGTACGACAGGACTCCGGCCCATAACTGTCTCTGGAAACACCATATATTTT.

The chain recombines TRBV28 with TRBJ2-1; 14 nucleotides align to TRBD2. The germline V gene has CDR1 MDHEN and CDR2 SYDVKM. This CDR3 region has 16 residues. Trimming at V came to 4 bases and at J to 4 bases, leaving 3 bases not matched to a gene. CDR3 sequence: CASSYRLAGGYNEQFF. CDR3 DNA: TGTGCCAGCAGTTATCGACTAGCGGGAGGGTACAATGAGCAGTTCTTC. Drawing the rest from reference TRBV28 and TRBJ2-1, the complete variable domain is DVKVTQSSRYLVKRTGEKVFLECVQDMDHENMFWYRQDPGLGLRLIYFSYDVKMKEKGDIPEGYSVSREKKERFSLILESASTNQTSMYLCASSYRLAGGYNEQFFGPGTRLTVL.

The chain has TRBV30 and TRBJ1-4; unclear D gene. V was cut by 0 bases and J by 5 bases, with 4 bases left in between. The germline V gene encodes CDR1 GTSNPN and CDR2 SVGIG (reference sequence). The CDR3 loop spans 12 amino acids. The CDR3 DNA reads as TGTGCCTGGAGTGTACAAAATGAAAAACTGTTTTTT. Encoded protein: CAWSVQNEKLFF. The full variable domain, rest sourced from reference TRBV30 and TRBJ1-4, is SQTIHQWPATLVQPVGSPLSLECTVEGTSNPNLYWYRQAAGRGLQLLFYSVGIGQISSEVPQNLSASRPQDRQFILSSKKLLLSDSGFYLCAWSVQNEKLFFGSGTQLSVL.

This chain joins TRBV5-1 and TRBJ2-7, with 8 bases lining up with TRBD1. Per the germline V gene, CDR1 is SGHRS and CDR2 is YFSETQ. V was clipped by 3 bases and J by 4 bases; unmatched bases: 9. The CDR3 is 15 residues long. This CDR3 reads CASSSTPGGGYEQYF. In nucleotides, the CDR3 is TGCGCCAGCAGCTCGACACCAGGGGGCGGGTACGAGCAGTACTTC.

This rearrangement joins TRBV30 to TRBJ2-5, with D maybe TRBD2 (5 bases). This CDR3 has 12 amino acids. The V gene lost 1 base and the J gene lost 5 bases, with 8 bases spanning the gap. Germline CDR1 is GTSNPN and CDR2 is SVGIG (reference sequence). DNA for the CDR3: TGTGCCTGGAGTGCGACGGGGGAGACCCAGTACTTC. This codes for CAWSATGETQYF.

The chain is built from TRBV11-2 and TRBJ2-4; TRBD1 matches 8 bases. V trimming: 3 bases; J trimming: 9 bases; junction bases outside the gene matches: 4. The CDR3 has 13 amino acids. CDR1 and CDR2 from the germline V gene are SGHAT and FQNNGV. This CDR3 reads CASSLIQGGIQYF. CDR3 in DNA: TGTGCCAGCAGCTTGATACAGGGGGGCATTCAGTACTTC.

This chain joins TRBV4-3 and TRBJ2-5, with TRBD2 identical over 9 bases. This CDR3 is built from 18 residues. CDR1 is LGHNA and CDR2 is YSLEER in the germline V gene. The trim removed 0 bases at V and 5 bases at J, leaving 13 bases unmatched. The CDR3 protein is CASSQDRRRAGGGETQYF. For the CDR3, the DNA is TGCGCCAGCAGCCAAGACCGAAGACGAGCGGGAGGAGGGGAGACCCAGTACTTC.

V is TRBV28 and J is TRBJ1-3, with D possibly TRBD1 on 5 matching bases. Germline values: CDR1 MDHEN, CDR2 SYDVKM. V was pared by 7 bases and J by 1 base, with 11 bases between. The CDR3 loop spans 14 amino acids. The DNA for the CDR3 is TGTGCCAGCAATAGACAGCCTTCTGGAAACACCATATATTTT. This gives the protein CASNRQPSGNTIYF.